The next 2 T cell receptor beta chains were all read from a single sample in a study of metastatic and nonmetastatic thyroid tumors. Thyroid surgery was preceded by no treatment in any patient. TCRdb reprocessed the PCR reads via MiXCR. Of more than 25,000 clones in the sample, roughly a tenth are singletons; the top ten hold approximately 15%. The sequencing sample was made of blood. All receptors come from a female donor with papillary thyroid cancer or a benign thyroid nodule (not recorded which). Some clones in this sample may be carry-over from other donors' samples.

This clone was seen many times. The rearrangement uses TRBV27 and TRBJ2-7; TRBD1 is a possible D gene (6 bases). V was clipped by 3 bases and J by 2 bases, with 11 bases between them. There are 14 residues in the CDR3. Germline CDR1 and CDR2: MNHEY and SMNVEV (reference sequence). The CDR3 here is CASSFLDRTYEQYF. The CDR3 nucleotides are TGTGCCAGCAGTTTCTTAGACAGGACCTACGAGCAGTACTTC.

This clone appeared many times. This chain connects TRBV6-2 or TRBV6-3 to TRBJ2-3, with D unclear. This CDR3 region has 13 residues. Germline V gene sequence: CDR1 MNHEY, CDR2 SVGEGT. With 0 bases removed from V and 10 bases from J, the gap between germline ends came to 11 bases. In nucleotides, the CDR3 is TGTGCCAGCAGTTACTCGATCCCGGACCCGCAGTATTTT. It specifies CASSYSIPDPQYF.